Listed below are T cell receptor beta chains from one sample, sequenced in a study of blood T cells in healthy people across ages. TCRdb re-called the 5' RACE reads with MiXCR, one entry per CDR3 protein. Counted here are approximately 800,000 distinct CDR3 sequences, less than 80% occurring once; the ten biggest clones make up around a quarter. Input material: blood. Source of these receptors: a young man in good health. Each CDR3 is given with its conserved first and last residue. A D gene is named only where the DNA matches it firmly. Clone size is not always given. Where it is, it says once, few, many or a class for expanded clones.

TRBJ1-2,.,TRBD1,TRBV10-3,TGTGCCATTCGACAGGGGGTTGGCTACACCTTC,CAIRQGVGYTF
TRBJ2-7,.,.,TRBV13,TGTGCCAGCAGCTTAGGCAACGACGAGCAGTACTTC,CASSLGNDEQYF
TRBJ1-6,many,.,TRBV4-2,TGTGCCAGCAGCCAAGATGGTTCGGGAGGAGGATCACCCCTCCACTTT,CASSQDGSGGGSPLHF
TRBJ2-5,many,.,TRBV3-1,TGTGCCAGCAGCCAAGCCCCCCATAGTCGAGAGACCCAGTACTTC,CASSQAPHSRETQYF
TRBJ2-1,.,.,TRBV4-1,TGCGCCAGCAGCGTTCGGGACAACTCCTACAATGAGCAGTTCTTC,CASSVRDNSYNEQFF
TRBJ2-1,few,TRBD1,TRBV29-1,TGCAGCGTGAGTCCGGGACAGGGGGACTACCGGCCTCAGTTCTTC,CSVSPGQGDYRPQFF
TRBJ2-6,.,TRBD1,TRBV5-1,TGCGCCAGCAGCACGAGGACAGGGGGACTCTCTGGGGCCAACGTCCTGACTTTC,CASSTRTGGLSGANVLTF
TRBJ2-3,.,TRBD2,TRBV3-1,TGTGCCAGCAGCCAAGAAAAGATGGCTAGCGGGGGAGATACGCAGTATTTT,CASSQEKMASGGDTQYF
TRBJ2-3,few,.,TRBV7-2,TGTGCCAGCAGCTTAGTTGGAGCCCTCTATACGCAGTATTTT,CASSLVGALYTQYF
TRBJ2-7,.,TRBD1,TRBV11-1,TGTGCCAGCAGCGTAACCGGGGACAGGGGCGAGCAGTACTTC,CASSVTGDRGEQYF
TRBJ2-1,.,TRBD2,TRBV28,TGTGCCAGCAGTTCGGCCAGCGGGGGGATGAACAATGAGCAGTTCTTC,CASSSASGGMNNEQFF
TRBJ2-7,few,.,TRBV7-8,TGTGCCAGCAGTCCTGACCCTAGGGGGGGTTACGAGCAGTACTTC,CASSPDPRGGYEQYF
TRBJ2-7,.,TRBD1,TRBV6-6,TGTGCCAGCAGTTACACTAGGGACAGCTACGAGCAGTACTTC,CASSYTRDSYEQYF
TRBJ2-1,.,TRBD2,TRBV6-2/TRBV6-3,TGTGCCAGCAGTTTTCAGACTAGCGGGGCCTCCTACGAGCAGTTCTTC,CASSFQTSGASYEQFF
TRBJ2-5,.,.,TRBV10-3,TGTGCCACTGCGGTGGGAGCGGAAGAGACCCAGTACTTC,CATAVGAEETQYF
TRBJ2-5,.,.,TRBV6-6,TGTGCCAGCACTCTTGGATCGGCAGAGACCCAGTACTTC,CASTLGSAETQYF
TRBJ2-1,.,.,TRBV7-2,TGTGCCAGCAGCTTAGAAGGCTACCACATCTACAATGAGCAGTTCTTC,CASSLEGYHIYNEQFF
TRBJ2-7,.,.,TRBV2,TGTGCCAGCAACCGGAGGACAGAGATATCCTACGAGCAGTACTTC,CASNRRTEISYEQYF
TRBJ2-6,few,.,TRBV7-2,TGTGCCAGCAGCCTCGGACTGGCCTCTGGGGCCAACGTCCTGACTTTC,CASSLGLASGANVLTF
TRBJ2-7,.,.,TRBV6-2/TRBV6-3,TGTGCCAGCAGCCGGAGTAACTCCTACGAGCAGTACTTC,CASSRSNSYEQYF
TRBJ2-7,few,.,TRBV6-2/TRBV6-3,TGTGCCAGCAGTCCCCTCCGGCGATGGGGCGAGCAGTACTTC,CASSPLRRWGEQYF
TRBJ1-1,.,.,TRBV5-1,TGCGCCAGCAGCTTAATATCGCAGACAGACACTGAAGCTTTCTTT,CASSLISQTDTEAFF
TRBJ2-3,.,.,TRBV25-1,TGTGCCAGCCAGGGGCAGGTCACAGATACGCAGTATTTT,CASQGQVTDTQYF
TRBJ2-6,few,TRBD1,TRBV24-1,TGTGCCACCAGTGCGGCAGGGGGTTCATCTGGGGCCAACGTCCTGACTTTC,CATSAAGGSSGANVLTF
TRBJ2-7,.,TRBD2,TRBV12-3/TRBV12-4,TGTGCCAGCAGCCCTCGGCGGGGGTCTGTGGGAAGCTCCTACGAGCAGTACTTC,CASSPRRGSVGSSYEQYF
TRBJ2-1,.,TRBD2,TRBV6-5,TGTGCCAGCAGTTACATCAGCGGGGGCTACAATGAGCAGTTCTTC,CASSYISGGYNEQFF
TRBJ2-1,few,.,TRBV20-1,TGCAGTGCTAGAGATCGCAGGGGAGCCGACAATGAGCAGTTCTTC,CSARDRRGADNEQFF
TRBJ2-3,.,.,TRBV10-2,TGCGCCATCAGGGGTTCAAACTACGATACGCAGTATTTT,CAIRGSNYDTQYF
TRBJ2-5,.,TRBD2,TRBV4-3,TGCGCCAGCAGCCCCTTGCCCCCAACTAGCGGGGGTGAGACCCAGTACTTC,CASSPLPPTSGGETQYF
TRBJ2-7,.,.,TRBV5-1,TGCGCCAGCAGCTTGGGACACAGGGACTCCTCCTACGAGCAGTACTTC,CASSLGHRDSSYEQYF
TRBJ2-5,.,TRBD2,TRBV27,TGTGCCAGCCATGGACCGGGGGGAGAGACCCAGTACTTC,CASHGPGGETQYF
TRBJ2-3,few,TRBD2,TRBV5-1,TGCGCCAGCAGCCTGCGACTAGCTTCTTTCACAGATACGCAGTATTTT,CASSLRLASFTDTQYF
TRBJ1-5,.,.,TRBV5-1,TGCGCCAGCAGCCCCGGGACTCTCAACCAGCCCCAGCATTTT,CASSPGTLNQPQHF
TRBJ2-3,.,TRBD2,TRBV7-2,TGTGCCAGCAGCTTATTAGCGGGGGGCTCAGATACGCAGTATTTT,CASSLLAGGSDTQYF
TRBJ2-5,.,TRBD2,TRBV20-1,TGCAGTGCTAGGACTAGCGCAGAGACCCAGTACTTC,CSARTSAETQYF
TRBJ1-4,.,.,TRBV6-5,TGTGCCAGCACCCGTGAGGCAGGCGGCGGACAGGAAAAACTGTTTTTT,CASTREAGGGQEKLFF
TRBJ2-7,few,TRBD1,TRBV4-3,TGCGCCAGCAGCCAAGGGGGACAGGGGTCAGTTTACGAGCAGTACTTC,CASSQGGQGSVYEQYF
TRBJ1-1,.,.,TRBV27,TGTGCCAGCAGTTTATCGAACGGGGGGAACACTGAAGCTTTCTTT,CASSLSNGGNTEAFF
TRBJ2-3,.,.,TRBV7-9,TGTGCCAGCAGCTTAGGACTTGGAGACCCGGGGGCCCCCACAGATACGCAGTATTTT,CASSLGLGDPGAPTDTQYF
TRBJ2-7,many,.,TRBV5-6,TGTGCCAGCAGCTTGGGCCTCTACGAGCAGTACTTC,CASSLGLYEQYF
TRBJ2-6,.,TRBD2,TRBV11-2,TGTGCCAGCAGCCCTGGGAGGGGTAACTCTGGGGCCAACGTCCTGACTTTC,CASSPGRGNSGANVLTF
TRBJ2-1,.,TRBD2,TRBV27,TGTGCCAGCAGTTTATCGCGGGGGGGCACCTACAATGAGCAGTTCTTC,CASSLSRGGTYNEQFF
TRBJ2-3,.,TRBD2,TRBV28,TGTGCCAGCGGGCCTAGCGGGGGACCGATCACAGATACGCAGTATTTT,CASGPSGGPITDTQYF
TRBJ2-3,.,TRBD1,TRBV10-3,TGTGCCAGCCTGGGACAGGGAGGCGCAGATACGCAGTATTTT,CASLGQGGADTQYF
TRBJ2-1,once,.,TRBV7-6,TGTGCCAGCAGCTTAGCGCTCTTTAATGAGCAGTTCTTC,CASSLALFNEQFF
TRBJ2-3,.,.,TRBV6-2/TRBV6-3,TGTGCCAGCAGTGACGGCATTACGGGAGATACGCAGTATTTT,CASSDGITGDTQYF